This T cell receptor (beta chain) was retrieved from a study of blood T cells in healthy people across ages. Study at large: About one barcoded TCR beta cDNA was captured per two T cells.

Together with a sample-barcoded 5' primer, a J-beta primer mix was included in a second PCR lasting about 7 to 11 cycles. Carrying 12 random nucleotides, a template-switch adaptor labeled each individual cDNA molecule. TCRdb reprocessed the 5' RACE reads with MiXCR, giving one entry per CDR3 protein. The sample holds 750,000 to 950,000 distinct CDR3 sequences, roughly 26% seen once. This clonotype was seen many times. These same records also appear under a second study, on T cells of mothers and their children. According to that study: Each donor was one of three healthy Caucasian mothers or one of their six children. Related and unrelated pairs show TCR recombination output that thymic selection shapes similarly.

The material sequenced was blood. The sequence was collected from a boy between 10 and 17 years old in good health.

The CDR3 region is CASSLRDRQETQYF. As DNA, the CDR3 is TGTGCCAGCAGTTTACGGGACAGACAAGAGACCCAGTACTTC. V and J are TRBV12-3 or TRBV12-4 and TRBJ2-5, with TRBD1 matching 7 bases. V gave up 2 bases and J gave up 2 bases; unmatched junction bases: 2. The CDR3 loop spans 14 amino acids.